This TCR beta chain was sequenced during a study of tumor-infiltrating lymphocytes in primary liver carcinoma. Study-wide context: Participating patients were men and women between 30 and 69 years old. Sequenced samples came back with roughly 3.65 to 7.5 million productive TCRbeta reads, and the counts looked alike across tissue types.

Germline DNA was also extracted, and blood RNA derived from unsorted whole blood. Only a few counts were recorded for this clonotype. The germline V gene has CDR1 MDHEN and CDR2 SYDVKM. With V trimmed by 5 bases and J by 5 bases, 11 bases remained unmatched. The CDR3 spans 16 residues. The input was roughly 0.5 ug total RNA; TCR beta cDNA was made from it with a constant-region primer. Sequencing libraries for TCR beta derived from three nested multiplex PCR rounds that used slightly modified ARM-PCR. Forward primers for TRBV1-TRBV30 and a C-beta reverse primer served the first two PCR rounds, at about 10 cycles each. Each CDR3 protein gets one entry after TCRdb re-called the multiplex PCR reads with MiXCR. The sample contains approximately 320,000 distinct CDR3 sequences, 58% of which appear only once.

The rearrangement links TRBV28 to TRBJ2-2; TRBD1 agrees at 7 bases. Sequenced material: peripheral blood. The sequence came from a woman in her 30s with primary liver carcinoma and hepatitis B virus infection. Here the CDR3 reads CASSRVAGGWTGELFF. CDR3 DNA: TGTGCCAGCAGTCGGGTCGCAGGGGGTTGGACCGGGGAGCTGTTTTTT.